The clone carrying this T cell receptor beta chain was seen a few times. Antigen unknown. These data are taken from a study of response to subunit inactivated influenza vaccine. Overall study results and limits: Researchers suggested that each seasonal influenza vaccination recruits few new T cells.

The CDR3 sequence is 16 residues long. Looked up from germline, CDR1 is SGHRS and CDR2 is YFSETQ. Trimming cost V 4 bases and J 4 bases; bases outside gene matches: 5. TCRdb re-called the RT-PCR reads with MiXCR, one entry per CDR3 protein. The sample includes about half a million distinct CDR3 sequences, 25% of them seen just once. V and J are TRBV5-1 and TRBJ2-3; 14 positions agree with TRBD2. The source is a man aged 45-65 years who received an inactivated influenza vaccine. The starting material was CD4+ T cells sorted from PBMCs, obtained approximately 5 days after vaccination. DNA of the CDR3: TGCGCCAGCAGCACAGGGGGACTAGCGGGAGCAGATACGCAGTATTTT. The encoded protein is CASSTGGLAGADTQYF.